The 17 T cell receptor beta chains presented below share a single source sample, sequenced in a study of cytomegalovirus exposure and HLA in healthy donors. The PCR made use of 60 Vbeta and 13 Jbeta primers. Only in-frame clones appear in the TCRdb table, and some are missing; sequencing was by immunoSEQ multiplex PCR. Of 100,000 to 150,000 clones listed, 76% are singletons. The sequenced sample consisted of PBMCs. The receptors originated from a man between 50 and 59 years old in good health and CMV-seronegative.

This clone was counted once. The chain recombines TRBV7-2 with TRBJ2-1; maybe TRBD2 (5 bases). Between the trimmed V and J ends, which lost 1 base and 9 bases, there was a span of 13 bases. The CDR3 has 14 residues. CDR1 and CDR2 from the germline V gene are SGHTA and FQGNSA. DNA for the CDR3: TGTGCCAGCAGCTTAGGCCGTAGCAGCGGTGAGCAGTTCTTC. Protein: CASSLGRSSGEQFF.

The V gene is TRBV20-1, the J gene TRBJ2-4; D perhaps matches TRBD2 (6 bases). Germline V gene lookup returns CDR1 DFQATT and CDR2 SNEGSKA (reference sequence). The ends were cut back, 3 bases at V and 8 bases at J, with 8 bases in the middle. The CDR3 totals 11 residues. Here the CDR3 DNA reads TGCAGTGCTAGGGGAGGTGACATTCAGTACTTC. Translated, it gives CSARGGDIQYF.

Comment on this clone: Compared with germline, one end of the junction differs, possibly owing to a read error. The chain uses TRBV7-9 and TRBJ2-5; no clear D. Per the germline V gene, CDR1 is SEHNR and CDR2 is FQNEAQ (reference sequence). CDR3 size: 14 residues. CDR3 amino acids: CSSSLPGGAETQYF. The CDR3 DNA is TGTTCCAGCAGCTTACCCGGCGGTGCGGAGACCCAGTACTTC.

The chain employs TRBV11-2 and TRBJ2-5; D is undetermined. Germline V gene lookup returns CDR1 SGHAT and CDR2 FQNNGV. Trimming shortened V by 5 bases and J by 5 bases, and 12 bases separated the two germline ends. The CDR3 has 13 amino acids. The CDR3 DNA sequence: TGTGCCAGCAGCCACCCTTTTCGGGAGACCCAGTACTTC. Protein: CASSHPFRETQYF.

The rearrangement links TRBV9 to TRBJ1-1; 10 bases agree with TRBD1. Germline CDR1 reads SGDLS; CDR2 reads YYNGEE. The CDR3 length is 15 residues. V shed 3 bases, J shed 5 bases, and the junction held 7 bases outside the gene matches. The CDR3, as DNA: TGTGCCAGCAGCGCAAATGGACAGGGGGAGACTGAAGCTTTCTTT. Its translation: CASSANGQGETEAFF.

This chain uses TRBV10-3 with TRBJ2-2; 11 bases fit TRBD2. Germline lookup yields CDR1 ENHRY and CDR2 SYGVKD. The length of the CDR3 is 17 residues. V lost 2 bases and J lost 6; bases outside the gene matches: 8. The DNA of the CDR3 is TGTGCCATCAGTGAGAGTAGCGGGGGGGCCTTCGCCGGGGAGCTGTTTTTT. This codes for CAISESSGGAFAGELFF.

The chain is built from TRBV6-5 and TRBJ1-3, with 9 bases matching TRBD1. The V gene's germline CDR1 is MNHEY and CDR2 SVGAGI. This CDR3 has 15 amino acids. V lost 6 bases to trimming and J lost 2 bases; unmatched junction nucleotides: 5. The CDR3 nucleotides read TGTGCCAGCAGACAGGGGGCCGGCCCTGGAAACACCATATATTTT. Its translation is CASRQGAGPGNTIYF.

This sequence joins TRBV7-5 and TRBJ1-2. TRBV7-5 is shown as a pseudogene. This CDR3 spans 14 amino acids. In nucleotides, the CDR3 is TGTGTCAGAAGCTTATTCGGCAGCGACTATGGCTACACCTTC. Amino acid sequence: CVRSLFGSDYGYTF.

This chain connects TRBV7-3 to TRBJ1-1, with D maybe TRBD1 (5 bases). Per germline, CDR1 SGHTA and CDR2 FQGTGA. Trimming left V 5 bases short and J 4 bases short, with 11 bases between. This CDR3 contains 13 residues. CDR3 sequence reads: CASSRDGGTEAFF. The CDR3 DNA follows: TGTGCCAGCAGCCGTGACGGGGGCACTGAAGCTTTCTTT.

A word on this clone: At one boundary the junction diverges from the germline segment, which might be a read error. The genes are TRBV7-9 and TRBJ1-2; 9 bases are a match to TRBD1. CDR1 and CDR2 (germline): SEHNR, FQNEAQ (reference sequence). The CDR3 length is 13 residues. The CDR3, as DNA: TGTTCCAGCAGCCCAGGGACAGGGTATGGCTACACCTTC. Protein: CSSSPGTGYGYTF.

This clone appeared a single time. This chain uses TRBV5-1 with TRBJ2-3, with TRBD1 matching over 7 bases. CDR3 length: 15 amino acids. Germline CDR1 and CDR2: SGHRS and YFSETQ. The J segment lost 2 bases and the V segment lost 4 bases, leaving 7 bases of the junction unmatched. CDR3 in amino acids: CASSLWDRNTDTQYF. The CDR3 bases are TGCGCCAGCAGCCTATGGGACAGAAACACAGATACGCAGTATTTT.

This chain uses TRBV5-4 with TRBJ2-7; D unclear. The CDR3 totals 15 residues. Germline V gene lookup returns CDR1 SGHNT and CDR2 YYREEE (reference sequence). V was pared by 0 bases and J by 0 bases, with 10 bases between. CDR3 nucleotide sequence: TGTGCCAGCAGCTTGGAGCAATCCAACTCCTACGAGCAGTACTTC. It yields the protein CASSLEQSNSYEQYF.

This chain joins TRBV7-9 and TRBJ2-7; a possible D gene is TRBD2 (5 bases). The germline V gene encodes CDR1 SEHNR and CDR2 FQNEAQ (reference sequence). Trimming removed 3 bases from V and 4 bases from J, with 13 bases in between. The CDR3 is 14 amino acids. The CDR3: CASSFTQTTYEQYF. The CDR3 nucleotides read TGTGCCAGCAGCTTTACTCAGACTACTTACGAGCAGTACTTC.

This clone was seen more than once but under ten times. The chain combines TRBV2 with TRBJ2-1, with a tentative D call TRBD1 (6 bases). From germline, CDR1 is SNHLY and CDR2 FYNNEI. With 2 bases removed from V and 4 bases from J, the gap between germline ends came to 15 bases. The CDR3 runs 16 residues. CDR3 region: CASSEKVGQIYNEQFF. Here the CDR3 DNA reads TGTGCCAGCAGTGAAAAGGTGGGACAAATATACAATGAGCAGTTCTTC.

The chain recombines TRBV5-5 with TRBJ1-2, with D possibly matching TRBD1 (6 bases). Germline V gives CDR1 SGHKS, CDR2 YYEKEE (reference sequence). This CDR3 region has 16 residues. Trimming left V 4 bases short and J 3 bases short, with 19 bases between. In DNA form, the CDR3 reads TGTGCCAGCAGCCGCAGTGAAGGGAGGGGGGACTATGGCTACACCTTC. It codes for CASSRSEGRGDYGYTF.

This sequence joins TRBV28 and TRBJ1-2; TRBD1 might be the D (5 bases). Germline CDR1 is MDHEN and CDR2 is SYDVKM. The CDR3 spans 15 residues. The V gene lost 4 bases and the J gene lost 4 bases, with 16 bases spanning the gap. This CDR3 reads CASSSAGGNSYGYTF. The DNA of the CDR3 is TGTGCCAGCAGTTCGGCGGGGGGGAATAGCTATGGCTACACCTTC.

The CDR3 nucleotides read TGTGCCACTTCGACGTGGGCAGCACAAAACACAGATACGCAGTATTTT. Translation gives CATSTWAAQNTDTQYF. The chain joins TRBV13 to TRBJ2-3; no reliable D call. This CDR3 has 16 amino acids. Germline CDR1 and CDR2: PRHDT and FYEKMQ (reference sequence). The V and J ends lost 10 bases and 2 bases respectively, with 22 bases between them.